This passage covers 27 T cell receptor beta chains from one sample sequenced in a study of blood T cell repertoires in COVID-19. The data were produced by immunoSEQ multiplex PCR, yet TCRdb's version contains in-frame clones alone and is incomplete. The table has 150,000 to 200,000 clones, around 86% seen once. The sample comprised peripheral blood. The receptor source for this set is a man in his fifties with active or convalescent COVID-19.

The CDR3 nucleotides read TGTGCCACCAGTGATTCTGACAGGGAGTACGAGCAGTACTTC. It encodes CATSDSDREYEQYF. The chain recombines TRBV24-1 with TRBJ2-7; 7 positions agree with TRBD1. This CDR3 is 14 amino acids long. Germline CDR1 is KGHDR and CDR2 is SFDVKD. J was trimmed by 4 bases and V by 2 bases; bases with no gene match: 4.

The V and J genes are TRBV2 and TRBJ2-7, with 9 nucleotides matching TRBD1. Germline-derived CDR1 and CDR2 are SNHLY and FYNNEI. The junction had 3 bases not matched to a gene; V was cut back by 2 bases and J by 4 bases. This CDR3 region has 14 residues. The CDR3 bases are TGTGCCAGCAGTGAAACAGGGGGCTTATACGAGCAGTACTTC. Encoded protein: CASSETGGLYEQYF.

J is TRBJ2-5 and V is TRBV3-1 (or the pseudogene TRBV3-2), with D possibly being TRBD2 (6 bases). Germline CDR1 LGHDT, CDR2 YNNKEL (reference sequence). The germline V and J ends were trimmed by 4 bases and 5 bases, with 14 bases remaining between them. The CDR3 sequence is 14 residues long. The CDR3 coding sequence is TGTGCCAGCAGCCTGCCCGGGACTTCGGAGACCCAGTACTTC. This encodes CASSLPGTSETQYF.

This chain connects TRBV5-6 to TRBJ2-7; D is possibly TRBD2 (5 bases). This CDR3 has 14 residues. V lost 4 bases to trimming and J lost 2 bases, with 13 bases between them. Germline-derived CDR1 and CDR2 are SGHDT and YYEEEE. CDR3 region: CASSRLPTPYEQYF. The CDR3 DNA is TGTGCCAGCAGCCGACTACCGACCCCCTACGAGCAGTACTTC.

The chain is built from TRBV2 and TRBJ2-1, with 8 bases matching TRBD2. The germline V gene has CDR1 SNHLY and CDR2 FYNNEI. The trim removed 6 bases at V and 4 bases at J, leaving 8 bases unmatched. The CDR3 is made up of 15 amino acids. CDR3 nucleotides: TGTGCCAGCAGCCGGGGGACTAGTACTTACAATGAGCAGTTCTTC. Translated: CASSRGTSTYNEQFF.

The V and J genes are TRBV10-1 and TRBJ1-4, with D maybe TRBD1 (6 bases). The germline V gene has CDR1 WNHNN and CDR2 SYGVQD (reference sequence). Deletions cut 7 bases from V and 6 bases from J, with 12 bases between. This CDR3 spans 13 amino acids. For the CDR3, the DNA is TGCGCCAGCACCAGCAGGGGCGATGAAAAACTGTTTTTT. Amino acids: CASTSRGDEKLFF.

This chain links TRBV7-3 with TRBJ1-1; 10 bases agree with TRBD1. After removal of 5 bases from V and 1 base from J, the junction contained 1 base not matched to a gene. The length of the CDR3 is 14 residues. Germline V gene lookup returns CDR1 SGHTA and CDR2 FQGTGA. DNA for the CDR3: TGTGCCAGCAGCCGACAGGGGGCGAACACTGAAGCTTTCTTT. Encoded protein: CASSRQGANTEAFF.

The chain combines TRBV4-1 with TRBJ2-7, with 9 bases matching TRBD1. V lost 6 bases and J lost 3; bases outside the gene matches: 6. The germline V gene encodes CDR1 MGHRA and CDR2 YSYEKL. This CDR3 comprises 14 residues. The CDR3 loop is CASSNSDRGYEQYF. CDR3 bases: TGCGCCAGCAGTAATTCGGACAGGGGCTACGAGCAGTACTTC.

Concerning this clone: With a much larger clone just one base away, this may be a read error. The chain joins TRBV7-2 to TRBJ2-7, with 9 bases lining up with TRBD2. From germline, CDR1 is SGHTA and CDR2 FQGNSA. The length of the CDR3 is 18 residues. Germline trimming cut 2 bases from V and 4 bases from J; bases unmatched to any gene: 15. In DNA, the CDR3 is TGTGCCAGCAGCTTAAAGGGGCGCGGGGGGGCCGGGTTATACGAGCAGTACTTC. Amino acid sequence: CASSLKGRGGAGLYEQYF.

V gene TRBV7-6 combines with J gene TRBJ2-1; TRBD2 matches 7 bases. Germline assignment: CDR1 SGHVS and CDR2 FNYEAQ. Germline trimming cut 5 bases from V and 6 bases from J; bases unmatched to any gene: 13. The CDR3 consists of 16 residues. This chain's CDR3 is CASSPLGAGVPNEQFF. CDR3 in DNA: TGTGCCAGCAGCCCCCTCGGGGCGGGAGTCCCCAATGAGCAGTTCTTC. The full variable domain, in which reference TRBV7-6 and TRBJ2-1 provide the parts outside the CDR3, is GAGVSQSPRYKVTKRGQDVALRCDPISGHVSLYWYRQALGQGPEFLTYFNYEAQQDKSGLPNDRFSAERPEGSISTLTIQRTEQRDSAMYRCASSPLGAGVPNEQFFGPGTRLTVL.

This clone has a count of ten or more. The chain joins TRBV6-5 to TRBJ2-3; D gene ambiguous. V gave up 8 bases and J gave up 0 bases, with 9 bases separating them. The CDR3 extends over 13 amino acids. Germline values: CDR1 MNHEY, CDR2 SVGAGI. CDR3 sequence: CASVPSSTDTQYF. For the CDR3, the DNA is TGTGCCAGCGTTCCCAGTAGCACAGATACGCAGTATTTT.

V gene TRBV28 combines with J gene TRBJ1-1; no clear D gene. The CDR3 extends over 14 amino acids. Germline CDR1 is MDHEN and CDR2 is SYDVKM. The V and J ends lost 3 bases and 1 base respectively, with 9 bases between them. DNA of the CDR3: TGTGCCAGCAGTTTTGCAGATAAGAACACTGAAGCTTTCTTT. Encoded protein: CASSFADKNTEAFF.

The chain uses TRBV7-3 and TRBJ2-1; 8 bases align to TRBD1. Losses at the gene ends were 6 bases for V and 6 bases for J; bases not matched to a gene: 10. The germline V gene has CDR1 SGHTA and CDR2 FQGTGA. CDR3 length equals 15 residues. The CDR3 spells CASSRQGASGNEQFF. The DNA for the CDR3 is TGTGCCAGCAGTCGGCAGGGGGCGTCTGGCAATGAGCAGTTCTTC.

This chain links TRBV3-1 (or the pseudogene TRBV3-2) with TRBJ1-1, with TRBD1 as a possible D gene (6 bases). Trimming pared 2 bases from V and 4 bases from J, leaving 17 bases between. Germline V gene data show CDR1 as LGHDT and CDR2 as YNNKEL (reference sequence). There are 16 residues in the CDR3. The CDR3 nucleotides are TGTGCCAGCAGCCAATTAACAGGGAGTTCGGGCACTGAAGCTTTCTTT. Protein sequence: CASSQLTGSSGTEAFF.

This chain uses TRBV24-1 with TRBJ2-3; 11 bases are a match to TRBD2. Germline-derived CDR1 and CDR2 are KGHDR and SFDVKD. With V trimmed by 1 base and J by 2 bases, 13 bases remained unmatched. CDR3 length: 20 amino acids. This CDR3 is CATSDLGDRASGRPTDTQYF. CDR3 bases: TGTGCCACCAGTGATTTAGGGGATCGCGCTAGCGGGAGGCCCACAGATACGCAGTATTTT.

This chain connects TRBV5-1 to TRBJ2-7, with 7 bases that match TRBD2. Looked up from germline, CDR1 is SGHRS and CDR2 is YFSETQ. The CDR3 contains 14 residues. V gave up 4 bases and J gave up 5 bases; unmatched junction bases: 9. In DNA, the CDR3 is TGCGCCAGCAGCATAGAAGCGGGAACCCACGAGCAGTACTTC. The encoded protein is CASSIEAGTHEQYF.

The chain combines TRBV2 with TRBJ1-3; a weak D match, TRBD1 (6 bases). The CDR3 covers 13 residues. Germline V gene data show CDR1 as SNHLY and CDR2 as FYNNEI. V dropped 6 bases and J dropped 3 bases, with 9 bases sitting between them. The CDR3 region is CASRQGFGNTIYF. The DNA of the CDR3 is TGTGCCAGCAGACAGGGCTTTGGAAACACCATATATTTT.

The chain recombines TRBV18 with TRBJ2-1, with a weak D call TRBD1 (5 bases). CDR1 is KGHSH, CDR2 LQKENI, per germline. The CDR3 covers 15 residues. Trimming took 3 bases from V and 4 from J, leaving 13 bases between them. CDR3 coding DNA: TGTGCCAGCTCACCTCTGCAGGGATTTTACAATGAGCAGTTCTTC. Translation: CASSPLQGFYNEQFF.

This chain uses TRBV29-1 with TRBJ2-5, with a tentative D call TRBD1 (5 bases). The length of the CDR3 is 11 residues. With 7 bases removed from V and 5 bases from J, the gap between germline ends came to 11 bases. CDR1 is SQVTM and CDR2 is ANQGSEA in the germline V gene. The CDR3 loop is CSAQGGETQYF. DNA of the CDR3: TGCAGCGCTCAGGGTGGGGAGACCCAGTACTTC.

This chain joins TRBV5-1 and TRBJ2-5, with 8 bases identical to TRBD1. This CDR3 comprises 14 residues. V trimming: 3 bases; J trimming: 5 bases; junction bases outside the gene matches: 6. Germline-derived CDR1 and CDR2 are SGHRS and YFSETQ. The CDR3 reads CASSSDRGEETQYF. The CDR3 DNA is TGCGCCAGCAGCTCCGACAGGGGCGAGGAGACCCAGTACTTC.

This sequence joins TRBV11-1 and TRBJ2-1, with D perhaps TRBD2 (6 bases). Deletions cut 2 bases from V and 1 base from J, with 12 bases between. CDR1 is SGHAT, CDR2 FQDESV, per germline (reference sequence). The CDR3 consists of 16 residues. The CDR3 reads CASSLSGGSSYNEQFF. Written as DNA, the CDR3 is TGTGCCAGCAGCTTATCCGGGGGAAGTTCCTACAATGAGCAGTTCTTC. The full variable domain, with the rest looked up from reference TRBV11-1 and TRBJ2-1, is EAEVAQSPRYKITEKSQAVAFWCDPISGHATLYWYRQILGQGPELLVQFQDESVVDDSQLPKDRFSAERLKGVDSTLKIQPAELGDSAMYLCASSLSGGSSYNEQFFGPGTRLTVL.

The V and J genes are TRBV7-9 and TRBJ2-7; 7 nucleotides match TRBD1. Germline V CDR1 and CDR2: SEHNR, FQNEAQ (reference sequence). The CDR3 extends over 16 amino acids. The trim removed 5 bases at V and 0 bases at J, leaving 10 bases unmatched. The CDR3 DNA sequence: TGTGCCAGCAGCCTCATGGGACAGACGAGCTCCTACGAGCAGTACTTC. Protein: CASSLMGQTSSYEQYF. Filled out from reference TRBV7-9 and TRBJ2-7, the complete variable domain reads DTGVSQNPRHKITKRGQNVTFRCDPISEHNRLYWYRQTLGQGPEFLTYFQNEAQLEKSRLLSDRFSAERPKGSFSTLEIQRTEQGDSAMYLCASSLMGQTSSYEQYFGPGTRLTVT.

This clone turned up a few times. The chain uses TRBV5-6 and TRBJ1-2; 10 bases are a match to TRBD1. The CDR3 loop spans 15 amino acids. The J segment lost 4 bases and the V segment lost 1 base, leaving 4 bases of the junction unmatched. Germline V lookup: CDR1 SGHDT, CDR2 YYEEEE. CDR3 coding DNA: TGTGCCAGCAGCTTGCAGGGACAGGGGCTCTATGGCTACACCTTC. This sequence encodes CASSLQGQGLYGYTF.

This chain uses TRBV10-2 with TRBJ1-1, with a tentative D call TRBD1 (6 bases). CDR1 is WSHSY and CDR2 is SAAADI in the germline V gene. Trimming cost V 3 bases and J 4 bases, with 9 bases left between them. The CDR3 length is 13 residues. The CDR3 spells CASSEGGSTEAFF. CDR3 DNA sequence: TGCGCCAGCAGTGAAGGGGGTAGCACTGAAGCTTTCTTT.

CDR3 protein: CASSSEVVETQYF. DNA for the CDR3: TGCGCCAGCAGCTCTGAGGTTGTAGAGACCCAGTACTTC. This chain connects TRBV5-1 to TRBJ2-5; D gene unclear. Between the trimmed V and J ends, which lost 3 bases and 4 bases, there was a span of 10 bases. The CDR3 runs to 13 residues. The germline V gene encodes CDR1 SGHRS and CDR2 YFSETQ. Based on the CDR3 plus reference TRBV5-1 and TRBJ2-5, the full variable domain is KAGVTQTPRYLIKTRGQQVTLSCSPISGHRSVSWYQQTPGQGLQFLFEYFSETQRNKGNFPGRFSGRQFSNSRSEMNVSTLELGDSALYLCASSSEVVETQYFGPGTRLLVL.

The V and J genes are TRBV7-9 and TRBJ2-5, with D maybe TRBD2 (5 bases). V was trimmed by 4 bases and J by 0 bases, leaving 12 bases between them. Germline CDR1 SEHNR, CDR2 FQNEAQ (reference sequence). The CDR3 extends over 15 amino acids. This CDR3 reads CASSSYGKYQETQYF. The CDR3 DNA reads TGTGCCAGCAGCTCCTACGGGAAATACCAAGAGACCCAGTACTTC.

V is TRBV30 and J is TRBJ2-1; 10 positions match TRBD2. The CDR3 is 15 residues long. Unmatched junction bases numbered 7, after V lost 1 base and J lost 7 bases. The germline CDR1 and CDR2 sequences are GTSNPN and SVGIG (reference sequence). The CDR3 loop is CAWSDAGLARNEQFF. The CDR3 DNA is TGTGCCTGGAGTGATGCGGGACTAGCGAGGAATGAGCAGTTCTTC.